One sample yielded the 24 T cell receptor beta chains listed below, sequenced in a study of long-term antiretroviral therapy in people with HIV. At survey level, the immunoSEQ assay was run in its v3.0 version. Method: immunoSEQ multiplex PCR; TCRdb's copy keeps in-frame clones and lacks some. This repertoire shows over 25,000 clones, roughly 78% found once; its top ten account for 7.5% to 10%. The specimen comprised unsorted PBMCs, sampled 1.5 years before starting antiretroviral therapy. The receptors derive from a man younger than 30 with HIV.

This chain joins TRBV5-6 and TRBJ1-5; TRBD1 might be the D (6 bases). Looked up from germline, CDR1 is SGHDT and CDR2 is YYEEEE. This CDR3 contains 14 residues. The V end lost 0 bases, the J end lost 4 bases, and 8 bases lay between the germline ends. In nucleotides, the CDR3 is TGTGCCAGCAGCTTGGGGACAGAAAATCAGCCCCAGCATTTT. As protein: CASSLGTENQPQHF.

The chain has TRBV5-1 and TRBJ2-7; 8 bases are a match to TRBD2. CDR1 and CDR2 (germline): SGHRS, YFSETQ. V lost 5 bases, J lost 2 bases, and 12 bases stayed unmatched. The CDR3 extends over 16 amino acids. CDR3 sequence reads: CASRWSLAGGPYEQYF. The CDR3 region has the DNA TGCGCCAGCAGATGGTCCTTGGCGGGAGGCCCCTACGAGCAGTACTTC.

The V gene is TRBV29-1, the J gene TRBJ2-3, with 9 bases that match TRBD2. The length of the CDR3 is 14 residues. CDR1 is SQVTM, CDR2 ANQGSEA, per germline. V shed 5 bases and J 3 bases; nucleotides not matched to a gene: 6. The CDR3 DNA is TGCAGCGTTAAACGACTAGCGGCAACAGATACGCAGTATTTT. This translates into CSVKRLAATDTQYF.

The chain is built from TRBV30 and TRBJ2-7; the D gene could be TRBD1 or TRBD2 (6 bases each). With 3 bases removed from V and 0 bases from J, the gap between germline ends came to 9 bases. Germline CDR1 is GTSNPN and CDR2 is SVGIG (reference sequence). The CDR3 runs to 13 residues. CDR3 loop: CAWRGGTSYEQYF. CDR3 nucleotides: TGTGCCTGGAGAGGGGGGACCTCCTACGAGCAGTACTTC.

The J gene is TRBJ2-7, the V gene TRBV7-6; TRBD2 aligns across 9 bases. J was trimmed by 6 bases and V by 10 bases; bases with no gene match: 4. The CDR3 spans 11 residues. Germline V lookup: CDR1 SGHVS, CDR2 FNYEAQ. CDR3 in DNA: TGTGCCACTGGGCGGGGGGGCGAGCAGTACTTC. Its translation: CATGRGGEQYF.

This clone was seen a handful of times. The V gene is TRBV15, the J gene TRBJ1-2; a weak D match, TRBD1 (6 bases). Looked up from germline, CDR1 is LNHNV and CDR2 is YYDKDF (reference sequence). Trimming cost V 4 bases and J 8 bases, with 20 bases left between them. The CDR3 contains 15 residues. CDR3: CATSKMLVDSRGYTF. The CDR3 region has the DNA TGTGCCACCAGCAAAATGCTCGTGGACAGCAGGGGCTACACCTTC.

In regard to this clone: The junction departs from the called germline gene at one end, perhaps through a read error. The chain combines TRBV7-7 with TRBJ2-7; D call uncertain. The CDR3 loop spans 14 amino acids. Germline lookup yields CDR1 SSHAT and CDR2 FNYEAQ (reference sequence). Written as DNA, the CDR3 is TGTGCTAGCAGCTCTCAATTGGGGTCCTACGAGCAGTACTTC. This sequence encodes CASSSQLGSYEQYF.

This rearrangement joins TRBV7-8 to TRBJ2-7; D not certain. Trimming removed 5 bases at V and 3 bases at J, with 5 bases between. There are 11 residues in the CDR3. The germline gives CDR1 SGHVS, CDR2 FQNEAQ. The CDR3 sequence: CASSKGYEQYF. As DNA, the CDR3 is TGTGCCAGCAGCAAAGGCTACGAGCAGTACTTC.

This clone was recorded a few times. A junction end diverges from the germline sequence, so it may reflect a read error. This chain joins TRBV23-1 and TRBJ1-4; D possibly corresponds to TRBD1 (6 bases). TRBV23-1 is marked as an open reading frame, function uncertain. The CDR3 is 14 amino acids. CDR3 in amino acids: CASSQSRGKCRGAF. In DNA, the CDR3 is TGCGCCAGCAGTCAATCCAGGGGAAAATGCCGGGGAGCTTTT.

The V call is TRBV6-5, the J call TRBJ1-1; D is ambiguous. The CDR3 sequence is 15 residues long. Trimming left V 6 bases short and J 2 bases short, with 16 bases between. The germline gives CDR1 MNHEY, CDR2 SVGAGI. The CDR3 DNA follows: TGTGCCAGCAGCCGCTCCGTCTCGATTAACACTGAAGCTTTCTTT. It yields the protein CASSRSVSINTEAFF.

This clone was seen only once. This sample includes further DNA sequences coding for the same CDR3. The chain couples TRBV5-1 to TRBJ2-2; TRBD1 matches 8 bases. The V segment lost 2 bases and the J segment 1 base; nucleotides outside the gene matches: 4. The germline gives CDR1 SGHRS, CDR2 YFSETQ. This CDR3 spans 16 amino acids. The CDR3 DNA sequence: TGCGCCAGCAGCTTAAACGGACAGGGGAACACCGGGGAGCTGTTTTTT. Its protein is CASSLNGQGNTGELFF.

This clone was seen a few times. The rearrangement joins TRBV10-3 to TRBJ2-7; the D gene could be TRBD1 or TRBD2 (7 bases each). The CDR3 consists of 14 residues. Trimming took off 6 bases at V and 3 bases at J, with 15 bases between the two ends. Germline V gene data show CDR1 as ENHRY and CDR2 as SYGVKD. This CDR3 is CAIRGGDRDYEQYF. The CDR3, as DNA: TGTGCCATCAGAGGGGGGGACAGAGACTACGAGCAGTACTTC.

This chain connects TRBV29-1 to TRBJ1-2, with D perhaps TRBD1 (5 bases). The CDR3 runs 13 residues. Trimming removed 2 bases from V and 5 bases from J, with 12 bases in between. Germline assignment: CDR1 SQVTM and CDR2 ANQGSEA. The CDR3 spells CSVELTETYGYTF. The DNA for the CDR3 is TGCAGCGTTGAATTGACAGAAACTTATGGCTACACCTTC. Drawing the rest from reference TRBV29-1 and TRBJ1-2, the complete variable domain is SAVISQKPSRDICQRGTSLTIQCQVDSQVTMMFWYRQQPGQSLTLIATANQGSEATYESGFVIDKFPISRPNLTFSTLTVSNMSPEDSSIYLCSVELTETYGYTFGSGTRLTVV.

This sequence joins TRBV6-1 and TRBJ2-2; TRBD1 agrees at 7 bases. After removal of 8 bases from V and 8 bases from J, the junction contained 14 bases not matched to a gene. Germline lookup yields CDR1 MNHNS and CDR2 SASEGT. The CDR3 length is 15 residues. This CDR3 reads CASGDIITGEGELFF. In DNA, the CDR3 is TGTGCCAGCGGGGACATAATAACAGGGGAAGGGGAGCTGTTTTTT.

This clone appeared a single time. V gene TRBV7-2 combines with J gene TRBJ1-1; possibly TRBD1 for D (5 bases). This CDR3 region has 13 residues. Deletions cut 5 bases from V and 3 bases from J, with 10 bases between. Per the germline V gene, CDR1 is SGHTA and CDR2 is FQGNSA. CDR3 DNA: TGTGCCAGCAGCCAGGGACGGCACACTGAAGCTTTCTTT. Its protein is CASSQGRHTEAFF.

The chain recombines TRBV2 with TRBJ1-2; D gene uncertain. V lost 6 bases to trimming and J lost 6 bases, with 14 bases between them. The CDR3 runs 13 residues. Germline V lookup: CDR1 SNHLY, CDR2 FYNNEI. CDR3: CASSRFKTNGYTF. The CDR3 DNA follows: TGTGCCAGCAGCCGTTTTAAAACAAATGGCTACACCTTC.

DNA of the CDR3: TGTGCCAGCAGCGTAGGTGGGGGAGGAGAAGAGACCCAGTACTTC. Amino acid sequence: CASSVGGGGEETQYF. The chain links TRBV9 to TRBJ2-5; TRBD2 is a possible D gene (6 bases). Germline loops: CDR1 SGDLS, CDR2 YYNGEE. V lost 0 bases and J 3 bases, leaving 12 bases between the germline ends. The CDR3 is made up of 15 amino acids.

J is TRBJ1-6 and V is TRBV30; D is undetermined. The V and J ends lost 0 bases and 6 bases respectively, with 9 bases between them. Germline V lookup: CDR1 GTSNPN, CDR2 SVGIG (reference sequence). The CDR3 sequence is 14 residues long. CDR3 nucleotides: TGTGCCTGGAGTGTTACGGGCGGTAATTCACCCCTCCACTTT. It specifies CAWSVTGGNSPLHF.

V is TRBV19 and J is TRBJ2-4; TRBD1 matches at 8 bases. V shed 5 bases, J shed 0 bases, and the junction held 12 bases outside the gene matches. CDR3 size: 18 residues. Germline values: CDR1 LNHDA, CDR2 SQIVND (reference sequence). CDR3 sequence: CASSSGQGRGIAKNIQYF. CDR3 nucleotides: TGTGCCAGTAGTTCCGGACAGGGCCGAGGCATAGCCAAAAACATTCAGTACTTC.

This chain links TRBV7-9 with TRBJ1-2; D is unclear. The germline V gene encodes CDR1 SEHNR and CDR2 FQNEAQ (reference sequence). V lost 5 bases and J 4 bases, leaving 11 bases between the germline ends. The CDR3 is made up of 13 amino acids. The CDR3 region is CASSPGGFYGYTF. DNA for the CDR3: TGTGCCAGCAGCCCAGGCGGCTTCTATGGCTACACCTTC.

V and J are TRBV21-1 and TRBJ2-7; TRBD1 is taken as the D call from the table, unchecked against the DNA. TRBV21-1 is given as a pseudogene. This CDR3 has 15 amino acids. The CDR3 sequence: CASSSQQGTADEQYF. CDR3 bases: TGTGCCAGCAGCAGCCAACAGGGGACTGCGGACGAGCAGTACTTC.

The chain carries TRBV10-3 and TRBJ1-1, with D hard to call. The CDR3 runs 15 residues. V was pared by 3 bases and J by 0 bases, with 11 bases between. The germline gives CDR1 ENHRY, CDR2 SYGVKD. CDR3 bases: TGTGCCATCAGTGAAGGGTCGGTGATGAACACTGAAGCTTTCTTT. Translated, it gives CAISEGSVMNTEAFF.

This clone was seen more than once but under ten times. The CDR3 DNA reads TGTGCCAGCAGCTTAGATCGTCAGGGGACCTATGGCTACACCTTC. Translated, it gives CASSLDRQGTYGYTF. This chain connects TRBV7-6 to TRBJ1-2, with a possible D match to TRBD1 (6 bases). The CDR3 runs to 15 residues. Trimming took 1 base from V and 4 from J, leaving 13 bases between them. Germline lookup yields CDR1 SGHVS and CDR2 FNYEAQ.

V is TRBV7-3 and J is TRBJ2-7; D is unclear. Germline V CDR1 and CDR2: SGHTA, FQGTGA. This CDR3 has 13 amino acids. V lost 6 bases and J lost 7, with 16 bases in between. The CDR3 protein is CASSWTPDGEQYF. CDR3 nucleotide sequence: TGTGCCAGCAGTTGGACGCCGGACGGGGAGCAGTACTTC.